Listed below are T cell receptor beta chains from one sample, sequenced in a study of control samples from healthy donors and cancer patients. Measured with immunoSEQ multiplex PCR; TCRdb has only the in-frame clones, and not every one. The sample holds about 190,000 clones; 91% are singletons and the top ten take 1.5% to 2%. The specimen was blood. The source of these receptors is a man aged 30 to 39 in good health. The CDR3 runs from the conserved cysteine through the conserved F or W. The D gene is left open where the match is weak. Size is omitted from some rows. Given values are once, few, many or a class for expanded clones.

>.|TRBV6-5|.|TRBJ2-2
CASRMADSITGELFF
TGTGCCAGCAGAATGGCGGACTCTATAACCGGGGAGCTGTTTTTT
>.|TRBV19|.|TRBJ2-2
CASRGLRPGELFF
TGTGCCAGTAGGGGACTCCGGCCCGGGGAGCTGTTTTTT
>TRBD2|TRBV13|.|TRBJ2-3
CASSVKTSGGAADTQYF
TGTGCCAGCAGCGTTAAGACTAGCGGGGGGGCCGCAGATACGCAGTATTTT
>.|TRBV11-2|.|TRBJ2-6
CASSLESHRQIAGANVLTF
TGTGCCAGCAGCTTGGAGAGTCACAGGCAGATTGCTGGGGCCAACGTCCTGACTTTC
>.|TRBV12-5|.|TRBJ1-2
CARGENYGYTF
TGTGCTAGAGGGGAGAACTATGGCTACACCTTC
>.|TRBV30|.|TRBJ1-5
CAWSPNSNQPQHF
TGTGCCTGGAGTCCTAATAGCAATCAGCCCCAGCATTTT
>.|TRBV16|once|TRBJ1-5
CASSQPPVGNQPQHF
TGTGCCAGCAGCCAACCACCGGTCGGCAATCAGCCCCAGCATTTT
>TRBD2|TRBV2|.|TRBJ2-7
CASSELRGESYEQYF
TGTGCCAGCAGTGAATTGCGGGGGGAATCCTACGAGCAGTACTTC
>TRBD2|TRBV5-4|.|TRBJ2-3
CASSLELAGGLSTDTQYF
TGTGCCAGCAGCTTGGAACTAGCGGGGGGGTTAAGCACAGATACGCAGTATTTT
>TRBD2|TRBV19|.|TRBJ2-2
CATRSSGGASGELFF
TGTGCCACCCGTTCGAGCGGGGGGGCGAGCGGGGAGCTGTTTTTT
>.|TRBV4-1|.|TRBJ1-6
CASSLQAWVIYNSPLHF
TGCGCCAGCAGCCTCCAGGCGTGGGTGATCTATAATTCACCCCTCCACTTT
>.|TRBV3-1/TRBV3-2|few|TRBJ2-7
CASSQAGYEQYF
TGTGCCAGCAGCCAAGCCGGATACGAGCAGTACTTC
>TRBD2|TRBV19|.|TRBJ2-1
CASKVGGAFNEQFF
TGTGCCAGTAAGGTCGGGGGGGCCTTCAATGAGCAGTTCTTC
>.|TRBV4-1|.|TRBJ2-1
CASSRNRDSSYNEQFF
TGCGCCAGCAGCCGCAACAGGGATAGCTCCTACAATGAGCAGTTCTTC
>TRBD1|TRBV7-2|.|TRBJ1-4
CASSLLPQGVTNEKLFF
TGTGCCAGCAGCTTACTGCCTCAGGGGGTTACTAATGAAAAACTGTTTTTT
>TRBD1|TRBV2|once|TRBJ2-3
CASHTGATVDTQYF
TGTGCCAGCCACACAGGGGCAACTGTAGATACGCAGTATTTT
>.|TRBV6-5|.|TRBJ1-1
CASGIPGLKYTEAFF
TGTGCCAGCGGCATCCCGGGACTCAAGTACACTGAAGCTTTCTTT
>TRBD2|TRBV30|.|TRBJ2-3
CAWSREGRTITDTQYF
TGTGCCTGGAGTCGGGAGGGACGGACAATAACAGATACGCAGTATTTT
>.|TRBV11-2|.|TRBJ2-2
CASSLTPSGGPGELFF
TGTGCCAGCAGTCTTACCCCTTCCGGGGGCCCCGGGGAGCTGTTTTTT
>.|TRBV5-6|.|TRBJ2-1
CASSFDTSYNEQFF
TGTGCCAGCAGCTTTGACACCTCCTACAATGAGCAGTTCTTC
>TRBD1|TRBV7-9|.|TRBJ1-4
CASSWTGTGLKLFF
TGTGCCAGCAGCTGGACCGGGACAGGGTTGAAACTGTTTTTT
>.|TRBV7-6|.|TRBJ2-2
CASSSPLRGRHRSGELFF
TGTGCCAGCAGCTCCCCCTTGAGGGGCCGGCACAGGTCCGGGGAGCTGTTTTTT
>.|TRBV19|once|TRBJ1-2
CASSNQGYGYTF
TGTGCCAGTAGTAATCAGGGATATGGCTACACCTTC
>.|TRBV23-1|once|TRBJ2-2
CASSLPTGLKNTGELFF
TGCGCCAGCAGTCTCCCCACTGGGCTGAAGAACACCGGGGAGCTGTTTTTT
>.|TRBV18|.|TRBJ2-5
CASSPNRGETQYF
TGTGCCAGCTCACCAAACAGAGGCGAGACCCAGTACTTC
>TRBD2|TRBV3-1/TRBV3-2|.|TRBJ2-3
CASSSTRQRGADTQYF
TGTGCCAGCAGCTCCACGAGGCAGCGGGGAGCAGATACGCAGTATTTT
>.|TRBV29-1|.|TRBJ2-1
CSVEDYNEQFF
TGCAGCGTTGAAGATTATAATGAGCAGTTCTTC
>.|TRBV6-4|.|TRBJ2-2
CASSGTDTGELFF
TGTGCCAGCAGTGGGACAGACACCGGGGAGCTGTTTTTT
>TRBD2|TRBV6-6|.|TRBJ2-7
CASSLGTSGVLSYEQYF
TGTGCCAGCAGTCTAGGGACTAGCGGGGTTCTCTCCTACGAGCAGTACTTC
>TRBD1|TRBV6-5|.|TRBJ2-1
CASRSGGLGGQFF
TGTGCCAGCAGATCAGGGGGCCTAGGCGGGCAGTTCTTC
>.|TRBV4-1|.|TRBJ1-2
CASSQDLVGRGLHGYTF
TGCGCCAGCAGCCAAGATCTGGTCGGCAGGGGTTTGCATGGCTACACCTTC
>.|TRBV7-3|.|TRBJ1-1
CASSSQGWGNTEAFF
TGTGCCAGCAGCTCACAGGGTTGGGGGAACACTGAAGCTTTCTTT
>.|TRBV28|.|TRBJ2-7
CASSSRDSEIMGRDYEQYF
TGTGCCAGCAGTTCCCGGGACAGCGAAATTATGGGGCGGGATTACGAGCAGTACTTC
>.|TRBV19|once|TRBJ1-1
CASSIAEGRTEAFF
TGTGCCAGTAGTATAGCCGAGGGGAGGACTGAAGCTTTCTTT
>.|TRBV6-5|.|TRBJ1-5
CASSYSKAGSQPQHF
TGTGCCAGCAGTTACTCTAAAGCAGGGAGTCAGCCCCAGCATTTT
>TRBD1|TRBV7-9|.|TRBJ1-2
CASSFSGQATIYGYTF
TGTGCCAGCAGCTTCTCCGGACAGGCGACTATCTATGGCTACACCTTC
>TRBD2|TRBV27|.|TRBJ2-5
CASSQTSGGPKTQYF
TGTGCCAGCAGTCAGACTAGCGGGGGGCCGAAGACCCAGTACTTC
>.|TRBV27|.|TRBJ2-6
CASSWGSGANVLTF
TGTGCCAGCAGTTGGGGCTCTGGGGCCAACGTCCTGACTTTC
>TRBD2|TRBV4-1|.|TRBJ2-1
CASSQERGSSSSYNEQFF
TGCGCCAGCAGCCAAGAGCGGGGGAGCTCCAGCTCCTACAATGAGCAGTTCTTC
>.|TRBV9|.|TRBJ1-4
CASSGGKDSATNEKLFF
TGTGCCAGCAGCGGAGGAAAAGACAGCGCAACTAATGAAAAACTGTTTTTT
>.|TRBV5-4|.|TRBJ2-3
CASSLQVSTDTQYF
TGTGCCAGCAGCTTGCAGGTTAGCACAGATACGCAGTATTTT
>TRBD1|TRBV7-9|.|TRBJ2-1
CASSLGGTGYNEQFF
TGTGCCAGCAGCTTAGGAGGGACAGGCTACAATGAGCAGTTCTTC
>.|TRBV19|.|TRBJ1-6
CASSSRENSPLHF
TGTGCCAGTAGTAGCCGGGAGAATTCACCCCTCCACTTT
>.|TRBV30|.|TRBJ2-1
CAWSVEGVEQFF
TGTGCCTGGAGTGTAGAAGGTGTTGAGCAGTTCTTC
>.|TRBV18|.|TRBJ1-6
CASSGQEALTYNSPLHF
TGTGCCAGCTCAGGTCAAGAGGCTCTCACCTATAATTCACCCCTCCACTTT
>TRBD2|TRBV3-1/TRBV3-2|.|TRBJ2-1
CASSSLGGNEQFF
TGTGCCAGCAGCTCCCTGGGGGGGAATGAGCAGTTCTTC
>.|TRBV6-6|.|TRBJ1-2
CASSSEGGNYSYTF
TGTGCCAGCAGTTCAGAGGGCGGGAACTATAGCTACACCTTC
>.|TRBV2|.|TRBJ1-1
CASSAGVPNTEAFF
TGTGCCAGCAGTGCAGGAGTTCCGAACACTGAAGCTTTCTTT
>.|TRBV25-1|.|TRBJ1-4
CASSEYRGRGKLFF
TGTGCCAGCAGTGAATACAGAGGGCGTGGGAAACTGTTTTTT
>.|TRBV11-2|.|TRBJ2-7
CASLPGDTRSSYEQYF
TGTGCCAGCCTCCCGGGGGACACCAGAAGCTCCTACGAGCAGTACTTC
>.|TRBV12-3/TRBV12-4|.|TRBJ2-1
CASSLNYNEQFF
TGTGCCAGCAGTTTAAATTACAATGAGCAGTTCTTC
>.|TRBV11-2|.|TRBJ1-2
CASSFGAGLSYGYTF
TGTGCCAGCAGCTTTGGTGCGGGTTTAAGCTATGGCTACACCTTC
>TRBD1|TRBV7-8|.|TRBJ2-7
CASSSGQGKYF
TGTGCCAGCAGCTCCGGACAGGGCAAGTACTTC
>.|TRBV7-9|.|TRBJ1-1
CASSLGGEGTEAFF
TGTGCCAGCAGCTTAGGGGGGGAGGGCACTGAAGCTTTCTTT
>.|TRBV7-2|.|TRBJ2-7
CASSLGGSAYEQYF
TGTGCCAGCAGCTTAGGTGGGAGTGCCTACGAGCAGTACTTC
>.|TRBV14|.|TRBJ2-1
CASSQDRVSFSEQFF
TGTGCCAGCAGCCAAGATCGCGTCAGCTTTAGTGAGCAGTTCTTC
>TRBD1|TRBV19|.|TRBJ1-1
CASRRFGPLGRQGEAFF
TGTGCCAGTAGGCGATTCGGACCTTTGGGGAGACAGGGTGAAGCTTTCTTT
>.|TRBV9|.|TRBJ1-3
CASSVATSGNTIYF
TGTGCCAGCAGCGTGGCGACCTCTGGAAACACCATATATTTT
>TRBD1|TRBV10-3|.|TRBJ2-7
CAISGTGETYEQYF
TGTGCCATCAGTGGGACAGGGGAGACCTACGAGCAGTACTTC
>.|TRBV13|once|TRBJ1-1
CASSLPTGADPGAEAFF
TGTGCCAGCAGCTTACCGACGGGGGCAGACCCAGGGGCTGAAGCTTTCTTT